What follows are 25 T cell receptor beta chains derived from one specimen sequenced in a study of T cell responses to AZD1222 COVID-19 vaccine (TCRdb year 2021). Library preparation employed the immunoSEQ multiplex PCR assay. TCRdb stores this immuneACCESS table with in-frame sequences only. Part of the clones is absent; in the studies checked, under half of the shortfall reflects unresolved V genes, and no reason is known for the rest. Present in this sample are just over 70,000 clones, 75% to 90% of which were seen just once. About a fifth of the sample rests with the top ten. Per the publication, the time point label means: baseline before first vaccination. Material: peripheral blood, obtained on day 0 of AZD1222 vaccination. The receptors here all came from an adult in good health.

This clone was seen just once. The V gene is TRBV7-8, the J gene TRBJ2-1; no clear D gene. Germline CDR1 is SGHVS and CDR2 is FQNEAQ. The CDR3 length is 15 residues. V was pared by 0 bases and J by 12 bases, with 18 bases between. DNA of the CDR3: TGTGCCAGCAGCTTAGCTCATGGGCAACTCTTCGGGCAGTTCTTC. It encodes CASSLAHGQLFGQFF. The whole variable domain, filled in from reference TRBV7-8 and TRBJ2-1, reads GAGVSQSPRYKVAKRGQDVALRCDPISGHVSLFWYQQALGQGPEFLTYFQNEAQLDKSGLPSDRFFAERPEGSVSTLKIQRTQQEDSAVYLCASSLAHGQLFGQFFGPGTRLTVL.

The genes are TRBV18 and TRBJ2-2; the D gene is possibly TRBD2 (5 bases). The CDR3 has 12 amino acids. Trimming removed 3 bases at V and 8 bases at J, with 7 bases between. CDR1 is KGHSH and CDR2 is LQKENI in the germline V gene. CDR3 in amino acids: CASSPRRGELFF. The CDR3 region has the DNA TGTGCCAGCTCACCCCGGAGGGGGGAGCTGTTTTTT.

The chain joins TRBV27 to TRBJ1-3; D not resolved. Germline V gene sequence: CDR1 MNHEY, CDR2 SMNVEV (reference sequence). V dropped 2 bases and J dropped 3 bases, with 8 bases sitting between them. The CDR3 is 14 residues long. CDR3 amino acids: CASSLSRVGNTIYF. The CDR3 bases are TGTGCCAGCAGTTTAAGTAGGGTTGGAAACACCATATATTTT.

The chain couples TRBV29-1 to TRBJ2-3; D may be TRBD2 (6 bases). There are 12 residues in the CDR3. The germline V and J ends were trimmed by 2 bases and 6 bases, with 9 bases remaining between them. Germline values: CDR1 SQVTM, CDR2 ANQGSEA. The CDR3 region is CSVETGGDTQYF. The CDR3 DNA is TGCAGCGTTGAAACAGGAGGGGATACGCAGTATTTT.

V usage is TRBV7-2 and J usage is TRBJ1-2, with D maybe TRBD1 (6 bases). The CDR3 contains 16 residues. Trimming stripped 5 bases from V and 1 base from J, with 17 bases between. Germline CDR1 reads SGHTA; CDR2 reads FQGNSA. In DNA form, the CDR3 reads TGTGCCAGCAGCCCCCGCACAGGGAGCGATAACTATGGCTACACCTTC. It yields the protein CASSPRTGSDNYGYTF.

Regarding this clone: Other DNA sequences in this sample translate to the same CDR3. The chain combines TRBV19 with TRBJ1-1; D possibly corresponds to TRBD1 (6 bases). V was trimmed by 9 bases and J by 3 bases, leaving 11 bases between them. CDR3 length: 12 amino acids. Germline V gene data show CDR1 as LNHDA and CDR2 as SQIVND (reference sequence). DNA for the CDR3: TGTGCCAGCCGAGGGGGGTACACTGAAGCTTTCTTT. This sequence encodes CASRGGYTEAFF.

This clone was observed once. This chain connects TRBV11-2 to TRBJ1-3; 8 bases align to TRBD1. Germline-derived CDR1 and CDR2 are SGHAT and FQNNGV. The junction had 11 bases not matched to a gene; V was cut back by 6 bases and J by 7 bases. This CDR3 is built from 15 residues. The CDR3 loop is CASSSLGQGLNTIYF. For the CDR3, the DNA is TGTGCCAGCAGTTCTCTAGGACAGGGCCTGAACACCATATATTTT.

The V and J genes are TRBV25-1 and TRBJ2-7; possibly TRBD2 for D (6 bases). The germline gives CDR1 MGHDK, CDR2 SYGVNS. The CDR3 is 15 amino acids. The germline V and J ends were trimmed by 2 bases and 0 bases, with 11 bases remaining between them. The CDR3: CASSEPGVLSYEQYF. CDR3 DNA sequence: TGTGCCAGCAGTGAACCGGGGGTACTCTCCTACGAGCAGTACTTC.

The chain uses TRBV27 and TRBJ2-7; D is perhaps TRBD1 (6 bases). The ends were cut back, 8 bases at V and 0 bases at J, with 17 bases in the middle. Germline loops: CDR1 MNHEY, CDR2 SMNVEV (reference sequence). The CDR3 is 15 residues long. CDR3 in amino acids: CASQISGQSSYEQYF. For the CDR3, the DNA is TGTGCCAGCCAAATATCTGGACAGAGCTCCTACGAGCAGTACTTC.

This clone was seen only once. The rearrangement joins TRBV4-1 to TRBJ1-2, with D perhaps matching TRBD1 (5 bases). Germline-derived CDR1 and CDR2 are MGHRA and YSYEKL. This CDR3 has 15 residues. Trimming stripped 2 bases from V and 5 bases from J, with 15 bases between. This CDR3 is CASSQIIQAVYGYTF. CDR3 nucleotides: TGCGCCAGCAGCCAAATCATACAGGCGGTATATGGCTACACCTTC.

The V gene is TRBV11-2, the J gene TRBJ1-4; D is ambiguous. Trimming cost V 6 bases and J 8 bases, with 10 bases left between them. Germline CDR1 and CDR2: SGHAT and FQNNGV. This CDR3 region has 12 residues. The CDR3: CASRGEGEKLFF. The CDR3 DNA sequence: TGTGCCAGCAGGGGAGAAGGGGAAAAACTGTTTTTT.

The chain combines TRBV7-3 with TRBJ2-7; no definite D call. This CDR3 is 13 amino acids long. The V end lost 5 bases, the J end lost 3 bases, and 11 bases lay between the germline ends. Germline V gene data show CDR1 as SGHTA and CDR2 as FQGTGA. CDR3 region: CASSPGPGYEQYF. The CDR3 DNA reads TGTGCCAGCAGCCCTGGGCCTGGCTACGAGCAGTACTTC. Full variable domain (missing parts from reference TRBV7-3 and TRBJ2-7): GAGVSQTPSNKVTEKGKYVELRCDPISGHTALYWYRQSLGQGPEFLIYFQGTGAADDSGLPNDRFFAVRPEGSVSTLKIQRTERGDSAVYLCASSPGPGYEQYFGPGTRLTVT.

This clone has more than one count but fewer than ten. This chain connects TRBV6-5 to TRBJ1-3, with TRBD1 matching 7 bases. The J segment lost 3 bases and the V segment lost 4 bases, leaving 3 bases of the junction unmatched. Per the germline V gene, CDR1 is MNHEY and CDR2 is SVGAGI. The CDR3 is 14 residues long. This CDR3 reads CASSLDRDGNTIYF. The CDR3 DNA reads TGTGCCAGCAGTTTAGACAGGGATGGAAACACCATATATTTT.

DNA of the CDR3: TGTGCCAGCAGTGCTCGCAGGCAGTTCTCCTACGAGCAGTACTTC. This codes for CASSARRQFSYEQYF. The chain links TRBV6-1 to TRBJ2-7; no clear D gene. The CDR3 totals 15 residues. Germline V CDR1 and CDR2: MNHNS, SASEGT. V lost 4 bases to trimming and J lost 0 bases, with 13 bases between them.

This chain uses TRBV19 with TRBJ1-6; a possible D gene is TRBD1 (5 bases). The CDR3 runs 13 residues. V lost 6 bases, J lost 3 bases, and 6 bases lay in between. CDR1 is LNHDA and CDR2 is SQIVND in the germline V gene (reference sequence). CDR3 residues: CASSGGYNSPLHF. CDR3 nucleotides: TGTGCCAGTAGCGGGGGCTATAATTCACCCCTCCACTTT.

The chain links TRBV5-1 to TRBJ1-5, with D perhaps TRBD1 (6 bases). Germline CDR1 SGHRS, CDR2 YFSETQ. The CDR3 extends over 14 amino acids. V was pared by 5 bases and J by 3 bases, with 12 bases between. CDR3 in DNA: TGCGCCAGCAGTCAAGGGGGATTCAATCAGCCCCAGCATTTT. This encodes CASSQGGFNQPQHF.

This chain joins TRBV7-9 and TRBJ1-3, with no clear D. CDR1 is SEHNR and CDR2 is FQNEAQ in the germline V gene (reference sequence). V lost 5 bases to trimming and J lost 8 bases, with 19 bases between them. This CDR3 spans 15 amino acids. CDR3 protein: CASSLSTGGGDTIYF. CDR3 DNA: TGTGCCAGCAGCCTTTCAACGGGCGGTGGGGACACCATATATTTT.

This chain connects TRBV9 to TRBJ1-1; D is uncertain. The CDR3 consists of 15 residues. Germline lookup yields CDR1 SGDLS and CDR2 YYNGEE. Trimming stripped 3 bases from V and 1 base from J, with 13 bases between. The CDR3 bases are TGTGCCAGCAGCGGAAGCGGTACGGGGAACACTGAAGCTTTCTTT. Amino acids: CASSGSGTGNTEAFF.

The chain uses TRBV11-3 and TRBJ2-7; 7 bases map to TRBD2. Germline V gene lookup returns CDR1 SGHNT and CDR2 YENEEA. The trim removed 6 bases at V and 1 base at J, leaving 6 bases unmatched. The CDR3 totals 14 residues. The CDR3 is CASRRMGGSYEQYF. CDR3 sequence (DNA): TGTGCCAGCAGACGCATGGGGGGGTCCTACGAGCAGTACTTC.

This chain connects TRBV7-9 to TRBJ2-3; 7 nucleotides align to TRBD2. The germline V gene has CDR1 SEHNR and CDR2 FQNEAQ (reference sequence). V dropped 5 bases and J dropped 6; count of bases not matched to a gene: 17. The CDR3 is 17 residues long. The CDR3 bases are TGTGCCAGCAGCCCTCCGCCGGGGGAGGGCCTTGTGGATACGCAGTATTTT. Encoded protein: CASSPPPGEGLVDTQYF.

The chain has TRBV2 and TRBJ1-3; 9 positions match TRBD1. CDR1 is SNHLY, CDR2 FYNNEI, per germline. CDR3 size: 14 residues. V dropped 6 bases and J dropped 4; count of bases not matched to a gene: 4. The CDR3 reads CASRDRGGGNTIYF. The CDR3 DNA follows: TGTGCCAGCAGGGACAGGGGCGGAGGAAACACCATATATTTT.

J is TRBJ1-2 and V is TRBV18, with 11 bases aligning to TRBD1. Germline assignment: CDR1 KGHSH and CDR2 LQKENI. The CDR3 sequence is 15 residues long. Germline trimming cut 0 bases from V and 7 bases from J; bases unmatched to any gene: 4. CDR3 sequence: CASSPPDRGQLGYTF. CDR3 in DNA: TGTGCCAGCTCACCACCGGACAGGGGGCAGCTTGGCTACACCTTC.

The rearrangement links TRBV7-9 to TRBJ2-3; D might be TRBD1 or TRBD2, each matching 5 bases. The V gene lost 1 base and the J gene lost 2 bases, with 7 bases spanning the gap. The length of the CDR3 is 14 residues. In germline, CDR1 is SEHNR, CDR2 FQNEAQ (reference sequence). CDR3 amino acids: CASSLGGNTDTQYF. Written as DNA, the CDR3 is TGTGCCAGCAGCTTAGGGGGGAACACAGATACGCAGTATTTT. The variable domain in full, with the rest retrieved from reference TRBV7-9 and TRBJ2-3, is DTGVSQNPRHKITKRGQNVTFRCDPISEHNRLYWYRQTLGQGPEFLTYFQNEAQLEKSRLLSDRFSAERPKGSFSTLEIQRTEQGDSAMYLCASSLGGNTDTQYFGPGTRLTVL.

The V call is TRBV10-1, the J call TRBJ1-1; perhaps TRBD1 as D (6 bases). The germline gives CDR1 WNHNN, CDR2 SYGVQD (reference sequence). V lost 3 bases and J lost 4, with 15 bases in between. The CDR3 extends over 15 amino acids. CDR3 sequence: CASSDPFAGVTEAFF. The DNA for the CDR3 is TGCGCCAGCAGTGACCCTTTTGCAGGGGTCACTGAAGCTTTCTTT.

The V and J genes are TRBV19 and TRBJ2-2; D may match TRBD1 or TRBD2 (5 bases each). CDR1 is LNHDA, CDR2 SQIVND, per germline (reference sequence). With 4 bases removed from V and 0 bases from J, the gap between germline ends came to 9 bases. This CDR3 has 15 amino acids. Written as DNA, the CDR3 is TGTGCCAGTAGTACCGGGACGGCGAACACCGGGGAGCTGTTTTTT. Its protein is CASSTGTANTGELFF.